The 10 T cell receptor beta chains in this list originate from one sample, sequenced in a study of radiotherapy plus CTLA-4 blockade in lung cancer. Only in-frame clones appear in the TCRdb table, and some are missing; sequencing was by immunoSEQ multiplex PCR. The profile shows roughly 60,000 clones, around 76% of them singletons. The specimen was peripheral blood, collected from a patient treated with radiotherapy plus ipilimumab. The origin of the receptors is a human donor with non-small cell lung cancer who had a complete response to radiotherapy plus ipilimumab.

CDR3 in DNA: TGTGCCAGCAGAACGGGACAGGGGTGGCCCCAGCATTTT. Translation gives CASRTGQGWPQHF. This chain joins TRBV6-1 and TRBJ1-5, with TRBD1 matching 10 bases. V was clipped by 6 bases and J by 9 bases; unmatched bases: 5. This CDR3 has 13 residues. Germline-derived CDR1 and CDR2 are MNHNS and SASEGT.

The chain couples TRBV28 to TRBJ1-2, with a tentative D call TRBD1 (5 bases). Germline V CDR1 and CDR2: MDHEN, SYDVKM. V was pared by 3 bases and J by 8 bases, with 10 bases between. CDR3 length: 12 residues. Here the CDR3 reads CASSFSRGGYTF. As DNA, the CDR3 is TGTGCCAGCAGTTTCAGCCGGGGGGGCTACACCTTC.

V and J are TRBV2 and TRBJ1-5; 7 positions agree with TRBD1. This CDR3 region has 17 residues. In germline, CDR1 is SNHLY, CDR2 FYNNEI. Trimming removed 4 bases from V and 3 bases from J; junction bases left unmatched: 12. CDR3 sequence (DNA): TGTGCCAGCAGTGGTTCACCGGGACAGTCCTTCAATCAGCCCCAGCATTTT. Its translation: CASSGSPGQSFNQPQHF.

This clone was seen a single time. The DNA of the CDR3 is TGTGCCAGTAGTATATGGACAGGGGGCTTGAACACTGAAGCTTTCTTT. It encodes CASSIWTGGLNTEAFF. The J gene is TRBJ1-1, the V gene TRBV19; 11 bases agree with TRBD1. This CDR3 region has 16 residues. Germline loops: CDR1 LNHDA, CDR2 SQIVND (reference sequence). The junction had 2 bases not matched to a gene; V was cut back by 2 bases and J by 0 bases.

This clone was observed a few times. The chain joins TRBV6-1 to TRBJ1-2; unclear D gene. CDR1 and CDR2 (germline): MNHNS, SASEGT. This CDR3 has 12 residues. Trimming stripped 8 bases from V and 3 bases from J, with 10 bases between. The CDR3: CASRSYYYGYTF. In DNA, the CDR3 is TGTGCCAGCCGTAGCTACTACTATGGCTACACCTTC.

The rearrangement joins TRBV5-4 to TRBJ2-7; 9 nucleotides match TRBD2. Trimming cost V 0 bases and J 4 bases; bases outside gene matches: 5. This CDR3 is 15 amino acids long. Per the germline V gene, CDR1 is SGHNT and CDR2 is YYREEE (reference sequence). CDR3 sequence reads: CASSLELAGPYEQYF. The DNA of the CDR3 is TGTGCCAGCAGCTTGGAACTAGCGGGCCCATACGAGCAGTACTTC.

CDR3 amino acids: CASRNTRGHNEKLFF. The CDR3 DNA reads as TGTGCCAGCCGGAACACCAGGGGGCATAATGAAAAACTGTTTTTT. The V and J genes are TRBV6-1 and TRBJ1-4; 8 positions agree with TRBD1. CDR3 size: 15 residues. Germline V CDR1 and CDR2: MNHNS, SASEGT. V dropped 8 bases and J dropped 4; count of bases not matched to a gene: 9.

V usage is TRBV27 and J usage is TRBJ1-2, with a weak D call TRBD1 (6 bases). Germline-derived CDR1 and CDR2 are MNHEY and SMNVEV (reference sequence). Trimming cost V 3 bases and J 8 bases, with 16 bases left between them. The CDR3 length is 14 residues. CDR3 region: CASSFRNRDEGYTF. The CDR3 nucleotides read TGTGCCAGCAGTTTCAGGAACAGGGATGAGGGCTACACCTTC.

The CDR3 DNA follows: TGTGCCATCAGTGAGTCCGCCGCACAGAAAGAGACCCAGTACTTC. Encoded protein: CAISESAAQKETQYF. This chain uses TRBV10-3 with TRBJ2-5; D remains ambiguous. V lost 0 bases to trimming and J lost 3 bases, with 11 bases between them. The CDR3 sequence is 15 residues long. Germline-derived CDR1 and CDR2 are ENHRY and SYGVKD.

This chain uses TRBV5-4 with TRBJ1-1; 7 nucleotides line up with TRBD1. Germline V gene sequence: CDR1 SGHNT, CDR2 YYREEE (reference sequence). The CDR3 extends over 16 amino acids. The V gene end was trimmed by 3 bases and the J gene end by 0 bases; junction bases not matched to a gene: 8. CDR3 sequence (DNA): TGTGCCAGCAGCTCTACCACAGGGGTCTTGAACACTGAAGCTTTCTTT. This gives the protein CASSSTTGVLNTEAFF.